A single sample is the source of the 21 T cell receptor beta chains below, sequenced in a study of early T cells in non-severe SARS-CoV-2 infection. TCRdb re-analysed the 5' RACE reads in MiXCR, keeping a single row per CDR3 protein. Among approximately 70,000 distinct CDR3 sequences listed, around 12% were seen once. The sequenced material came from whole blood. The receptors originated from an adult who was a healthcare worker with PCR-confirmed SARS-CoV-2 infection or an uninfected control (not recorded which).

This clonotype was detected ten times or more. V is TRBV20-1 and J is TRBJ2-1; D gene unclear. V lost 5 bases and J 6 bases, leaving 11 bases between the germline ends. The CDR3 is made up of 12 amino acids. Germline CDR1 DFQATT, CDR2 SNEGSKA (reference sequence). CDR3 in DNA: TGCAGTGCTTTTCGACCGATCAATGAGCAGTTCTTC. Translation gives CSAFRPINEQFF.

This clonotype was detected ten times or more. V gene TRBV7-2 combines with J gene TRBJ1-1; 10 bases map to TRBD1. CDR3 length equals 15 residues. Germline-derived CDR1 and CDR2 are SGHTA and FQGNSA. J lost 6 bases, V lost 3 bases, and 7 bases had no gene match. CDR3 in amino acids: CASSLTGGAGPEAFF. The DNA for the CDR3 is TGTGCCAGCAGCTTGACAGGGGGCGCGGGACCTGAAGCTTTCTTT.

The chain carries TRBV7-2 and TRBJ2-7; 10 bases agree with TRBD2. After removal of 5 bases from V and 1 base from J, the junction contained 11 bases not matched to a gene. The germline CDR1 and CDR2 sequences are SGHTA and FQGNSA. This CDR3 region has 17 residues. The CDR3 sequence: CASSETSGIERSYEQYF. The CDR3 DNA sequence: TGTGCCAGCAGCGAAACTAGCGGGATCGAGAGGTCCTACGAGCAGTACTTC.

A note on this clonotype: This sequence may be a read error, since a much larger clone differs from it by one base. The CDR3 DNA reads as TGTGCCAGCAGCGGGTACGCCGGGGAGCCGTTTTTT. Translating gives CASSGYAGEPFF. The genes are TRBV7-9 and TRBJ2-2, with D possibly matching TRBD2 (5 bases). The CDR3 covers 12 residues. Germline V gives CDR1 SEHNR, CDR2 FQNEAQ (reference sequence).

J is TRBJ2-7 and V is TRBV7-9, with D maybe TRBD1 (6 bases). This CDR3 region has 14 residues. Germline CDR1 reads SEHNR; CDR2 reads FQNEAQ (reference sequence). V dropped 3 bases and J dropped 3 bases, with 12 bases sitting between them. The chain's CDR3 is CASSFQGPLYEQYF. CDR3 nucleotides: TGTGCCAGCAGCTTTCAGGGGCCCCTCTACGAGCAGTACTTC.

Relative to its sample, this clonotype is medium-sized. V is TRBV27 and J is TRBJ1-1; possibly TRBD1 for D (6 bases). The V and J ends lost 5 bases and 0 bases respectively, with 13 bases between them. The CDR3 sequence is 15 residues long. Germline values: CDR1 MNHEY, CDR2 SMNVEV (reference sequence). The CDR3 coding sequence is TGTGCCAGCAGTCCAGGGGCGGACATGAACACTGAAGCTTTCTTT. This gives the protein CASSPGADMNTEAFF.

This clonotype was detected ten times or more. V and J are TRBV7-2 and TRBJ2-2; 9 nucleotides align to TRBD1. The CDR3 has 17 residues. The V gene's germline CDR1 is SGHTA and CDR2 FQGNSA. With V trimmed by 1 base and J by 3 bases, 6 bases remained unmatched. CDR3 sequence reads: CASSLELGQGDTGELFF. CDR3 DNA sequence: TGTGCCAGCAGCTTAGAATTGGGACAGGGCGACACCGGGGAGCTGTTTTTT.

This clonotype has ten or more counts. V usage is TRBV27 and J usage is TRBJ1-1; D gene unclear. The CDR3 loop spans 12 amino acids. Germline V gene data show CDR1 as MNHEY and CDR2 as SMNVEV (reference sequence). V was cut by 5 bases and J by 6 bases, with 10 bases left in between. The CDR3 bases are TGTGCCAGCAGTCCCCTTGGCGCTGAAGCTTTCTTT. Translating it yields CASSPLGAEAFF.

Ten or more counts support this clonotype. This sequence joins TRBV15 and TRBJ1-1; D remains unclear. Germline CDR1 reads LNHNV; CDR2 reads YYDKDF (reference sequence). This CDR3 has 15 amino acids. V dropped 0 bases and J dropped 0 bases, with 8 bases sitting between them. CDR3 coding DNA: TGTGCCACCAGCAGAGATCGGCACATGAACACTGAAGCTTTCTTT. Translation: CATSRDRHMNTEAFF.

In its sample, this clonotype was seen many times. V is TRBV19 and J is TRBJ2-5, with a tentative D call TRBD1 (8 bases). The CDR3 length is 13 residues. Germline-derived CDR1 and CDR2 are LNHDA and SQIVND (reference sequence). Trimming shortened V by 11 bases and J by 5 bases, and 18 bases separated the two germline ends. The CDR3 here is CAAGAGGWETQYF. In DNA form, the CDR3 reads TGTGCCGCGGGGGCAGGGGGCTGGGAGACCCAGTACTTC.

This clonotype was seen repeatedly, ten times or more. J is TRBJ2-1 and V is TRBV19; possibly TRBD2 for D (6 bases). The CDR3 sequence is 15 residues long. CDR1 LNHDA and CDR2 SQIVND come from the germline V gene (reference sequence). The V and J ends lost 1 base and 1 base respectively, with 8 bases between them. CDR3 nucleotide sequence: TGTGCCAGTAGTATAGGGAGCGGGTCCTACAATGAGCAGTTCTTC. Protein sequence: CASSIGSGSYNEQFF.

This clonotype has at least ten counts. V usage is TRBV6-2 or TRBV6-3 and J usage is TRBJ2-7, with D maybe TRBD1 (6 bases). This CDR3 contains 19 residues. V was trimmed by 2 bases and J by 2 bases, leaving 25 bases between them. Germline-derived CDR1 and CDR2 are MNHEY and SVGEGT. CDR3 protein: CASSYQMTGGELFAYEQYF. The CDR3 DNA is TGTGCCAGCAGTTACCAGATGACAGGAGGAGAATTGTTCGCCTACGAGCAGTACTTC.

The rearrangement uses TRBV6-5 and TRBJ1-1; possibly TRBD1 for D (5 bases). The V gene lost 6 bases and the J gene lost 3 bases, with 17 bases spanning the gap. Germline CDR1 MNHEY, CDR2 SVGAGI. This CDR3 spans 15 amino acids. In DNA form, the CDR3 reads TGTGCCAGCAGCAGCCAGGGTTTTACGGACACTGAAGCTTTCTTT. Protein sequence: CASSSQGFTDTEAFF.

This clonotype appeared once. The chain joins TRBV19 to TRBJ2-2, with a weak D call TRBD2 (6 bases). The CDR3 is 13 amino acids. Trimming stripped 6 bases from V and 6 bases from J, with 11 bases between. Germline V gives CDR1 LNHDA, CDR2 SQIVND (reference sequence). DNA for the CDR3: TGTGCCAGTAGCCCGGGAGCGGCCGGGGAGCTGTTTTTT. It codes for CASSPGAAGELFF.

This clonotype was seen repeatedly, ten times or more. The chain uses TRBV27 and TRBJ2-1; TRBD1 aligns across 8 bases. This CDR3 spans 14 amino acids. The V gene's germline CDR1 is MNHEY and CDR2 SMNVEV (reference sequence). J lost 7 bases, V lost 2 bases, and 4 bases had no gene match. CDR3 protein: CASSLQGAQNEQFF. The CDR3 region has the DNA TGTGCCAGCAGTTTACAGGGGGCGCAAAATGAGCAGTTCTTC.

This clonotype appeared many times. The genes are TRBV6-2 or TRBV6-3 and TRBJ1-1; D perhaps matches TRBD1 (5 bases). Trimming took 2 bases from V and 1 from J, leaving 23 bases between them. Germline V CDR1 and CDR2: MNHEY, SVGEGT. The CDR3 loop spans 19 amino acids. The CDR3 coding sequence is TGTGCCAGCAGTTACGATCCAGGGAGGGAACTGCGGTCGAACACTGAAGCTTTCTTT. This translates into CASSYDPGRELRSNTEAFF.

This clonotype was seen more than once but under ten times. The gene calls are TRBV20-1 and TRBJ1-1; TRBD1 agrees at 9 bases. Looked up from germline, CDR1 is DFQATT and CDR2 is SNEGSKA (reference sequence). This CDR3 contains 11 residues. Unmatched junction bases numbered 3, after V lost 3 bases and J lost 10 bases. The CDR3 bases are TGCAGTGCTAGTACAGGGGGCGTAGCTTTCTTT. Translated, it gives CSASTGGVAFF.

Ten or more counts support this clonotype. This chain uses TRBV13 with TRBJ2-3, with D possibly matching TRBD1 (5 bases). The germline gives CDR1 PRHDT, CDR2 FYEKMQ (reference sequence). The CDR3 extends over 16 amino acids. V was cut by 1 base and J by 0 bases, with 11 bases left in between. The CDR3 protein is CASSLDGHRSTDTQYF. DNA for the CDR3: TGTGCCAGCAGCTTAGATGGCCACAGGAGCACAGATACGCAGTATTTT.

The chain couples TRBV7-2 to TRBJ2-1; TRBD1 matches 11 bases. The ends lost 4 bases at V and 8 bases at J; junction bases unmatched: 4. The germline V gene has CDR1 SGHTA and CDR2 FQGNSA. The CDR3 totals 14 residues. CDR3 coding DNA: TGTGCCAGCAGCTCTAGGACAGGGGGCGATGAGCAGTTCTTC. It is translated as CASSSRTGGDEQFF.

The chain carries TRBV5-1 and TRBJ2-1, with D hard to call. This CDR3 is built from 13 residues. Germline-derived CDR1 and CDR2 are SGHRS and YFSETQ. V was pared by 6 bases and J by 5 bases, with 12 bases between. In DNA form, the CDR3 reads TGCGCCAGCACCGCCCGGCCCCACAATGAGCAGTTCTTC. Protein product: CASTARPHNEQFF.

This clonotype was recorded many times. J is TRBJ1-1 and V is TRBV12-5; no clear D gene. The CDR3 loop spans 22 amino acids. V was pared by 2 bases and J by 1 base, with 32 bases between. The V gene's germline CDR1 is LGHNT and CDR2 FRNRAP. CDR3 amino acids: CASGLTGKEARPSWETNTEAFF. CDR3 nucleotide sequence: TGTGCTAGTGGTTTGACGGGGAAGGAGGCCAGGCCCAGTTGGGAAACGAACACTGAAGCTTTCTTT.